The sequence of this T cell receptor beta chain was determined in a study of blood T cell repertoires in COVID-19. CDR3 length: 16 amino acids. Germline V gene lookup returns CDR1 KGHSH and CDR2 LQKENI. Trimming left V 3 bases short and J 1 base short, with 12 bases between. Libraries were prepared by immunoSEQ multiplex PCR; TCRdb keeps only in-frame clonotypes and omits some of them. Of approximately 120,000 clones listed, more than 80% are singletons. The material sequenced was peripheral blood. The chain carries TRBV18 and TRBJ2-2, with D possibly TRBD1 on 6 matching bases. The TCR sequence derives from a human donor in a cohort sampled during active COVID-19. This CDR3 is CASSPDQGMNTGELFF. The CDR3 nucleotides read TGTGCCAGCTCACCGGATCAGGGGATGAACACCGGGGAGCTGTTTTTT.